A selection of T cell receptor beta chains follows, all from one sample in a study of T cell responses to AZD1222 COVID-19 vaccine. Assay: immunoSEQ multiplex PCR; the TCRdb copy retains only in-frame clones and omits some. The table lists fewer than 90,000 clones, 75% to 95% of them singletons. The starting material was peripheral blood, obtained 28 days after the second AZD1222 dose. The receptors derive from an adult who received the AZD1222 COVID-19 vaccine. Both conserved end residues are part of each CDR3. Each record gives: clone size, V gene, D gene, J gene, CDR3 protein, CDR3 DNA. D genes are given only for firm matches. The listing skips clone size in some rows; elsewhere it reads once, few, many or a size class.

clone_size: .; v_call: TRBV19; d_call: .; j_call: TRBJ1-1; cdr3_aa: CASSKPRGSYTEAFF; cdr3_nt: TGTGCCAGTAGTAAACCGCGGGGTAGTTACACTGAAGCTTTCTTT
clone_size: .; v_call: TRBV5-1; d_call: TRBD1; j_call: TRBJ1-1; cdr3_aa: CASSDPTGGYTEAFF; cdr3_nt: TGCGCCAGCAGCGACCCAACAGGGGGATATACTGAAGCTTTCTTT
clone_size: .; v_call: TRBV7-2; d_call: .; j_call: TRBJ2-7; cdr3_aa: CASSFVGSSYEQYF; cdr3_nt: TGTGCCAGCAGCTTTGTCGGCAGCTCCTACGAGCAGTACTTC
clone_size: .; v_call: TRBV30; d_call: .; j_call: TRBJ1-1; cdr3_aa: CAWSNSGNTEAFF; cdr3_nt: TGTGCCTGGAGTAATTCCGGGAACACTGAAGCTTTCTTT
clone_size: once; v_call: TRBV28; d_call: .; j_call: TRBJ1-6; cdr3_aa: CASSSHRPPVALHF; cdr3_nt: TGTGCCAGCAGTTCCCACCGCCCCCCCGTGGCCCTCCACTTT
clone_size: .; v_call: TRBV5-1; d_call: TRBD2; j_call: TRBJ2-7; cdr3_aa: CASSPGGAYEQYF; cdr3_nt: TGCGCCAGCAGCCCCGGGGGGGCCTACGAGCAGTACTTC
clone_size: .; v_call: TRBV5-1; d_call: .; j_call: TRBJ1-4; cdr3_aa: CASSLVQGGEKLFF; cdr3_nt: TGCGCCAGCAGCTTGGTGCAGGGAGGGGAAAAACTGTTTTTT
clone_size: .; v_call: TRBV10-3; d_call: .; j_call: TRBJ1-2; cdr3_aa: CAISESMGSQGPGYGYTF; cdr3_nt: TGTGCCATCAGTGAGTCGATGGGTTCGCAGGGACCAGGCTATGGCTACACCTTC
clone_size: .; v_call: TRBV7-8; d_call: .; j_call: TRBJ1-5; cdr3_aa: CASSLNGQYSNQPQHF; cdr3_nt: TGTGCCAGCAGCTTAAACGGACAGTATAGCAATCAGCCCCAGCATTTT
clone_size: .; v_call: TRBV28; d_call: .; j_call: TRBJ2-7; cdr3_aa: CASSLGTPEQYF; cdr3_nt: TGTGCCAGCAGTTTGGGCACCCCTGAGCAGTACTTC
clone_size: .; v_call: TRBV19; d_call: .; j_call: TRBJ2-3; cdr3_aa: CASSIEGRGTDTQYF; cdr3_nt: TGTGCCAGTAGTATAGAGGGCAGGGGCACAGATACGCAGTATTTT
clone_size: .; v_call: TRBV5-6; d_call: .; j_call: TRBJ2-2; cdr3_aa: CASSRDPLGTGELFF; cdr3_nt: TGTGCCAGCAGCCGGGACCCTTTGGGCACCGGGGAGCTGTTTTTT
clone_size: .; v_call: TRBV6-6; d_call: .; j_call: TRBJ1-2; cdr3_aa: CASSYEGANYGYTF; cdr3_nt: TGTGCCAGCAGTTACGAGGGGGCTAACTATGGCTACACCTTC
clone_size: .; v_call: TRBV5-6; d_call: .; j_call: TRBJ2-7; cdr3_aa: CASSLTNIPYEQYF; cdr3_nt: TGTGCCAGCAGCTTGACGAATATACCCTACGAGCAGTACTTC
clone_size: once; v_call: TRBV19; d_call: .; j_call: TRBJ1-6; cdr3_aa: CASSIGGAINSPLHF; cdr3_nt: TGTGCCAGTAGTATAGGGGGCGCTATTAATTCACCCCTCCACTTT
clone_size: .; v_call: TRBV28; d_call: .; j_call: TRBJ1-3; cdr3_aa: CASSSLPLNTIYF; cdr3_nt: TGTGCCAGCAGTTCCCTTCCCTTAAACACCATATATTTT
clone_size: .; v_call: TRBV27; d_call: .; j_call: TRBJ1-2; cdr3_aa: CASSLSASGNGYTF; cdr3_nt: TGTGCCAGCAGTTTATCGGCTTCAGGGAATGGCTACACCTTC
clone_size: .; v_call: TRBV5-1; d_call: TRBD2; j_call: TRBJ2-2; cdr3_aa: CASTSRTSGTLRTGELFF; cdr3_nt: TGCGCCAGCACCTCCCGGACTAGCGGGACTTTGAGGACCGGGGAGCTGTTTTTT
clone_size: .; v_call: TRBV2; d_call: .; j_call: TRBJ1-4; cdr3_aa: CASKWFSEITNEKLFF; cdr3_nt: TGTGCCAGCAAGTGGTTCTCCGAAATAACTAATGAAAAACTGTTTTTT
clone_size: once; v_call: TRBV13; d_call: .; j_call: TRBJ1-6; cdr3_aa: CASSLQGNNSPLHF; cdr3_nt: TGTGCCAGCAGCTTACAGGGGAATAATTCACCCCTCCACTTT
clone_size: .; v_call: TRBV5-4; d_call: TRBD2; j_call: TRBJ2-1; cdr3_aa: CASSPGLAGGGFWNEQFF; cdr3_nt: TGTGCCAGCAGCCCGGGACTAGCGGGAGGAGGCTTCTGGAATGAGCAGTTCTTC
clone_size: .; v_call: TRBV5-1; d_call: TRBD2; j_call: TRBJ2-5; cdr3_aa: CASSLGGTSGQQETQYF; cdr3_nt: TGCGCCAGCAGCTTGGGGGGGACTAGCGGACAACAAGAGACCCAGTACTTC
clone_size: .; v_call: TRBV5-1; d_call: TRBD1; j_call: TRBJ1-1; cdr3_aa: CASRTGDWGTEAFF; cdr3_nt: TGCGCCAGTAGGACAGGGGATTGGGGCACTGAAGCTTTCTTT
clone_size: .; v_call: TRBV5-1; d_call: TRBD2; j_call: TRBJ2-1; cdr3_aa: CASSLTPTSVSYNEQFF; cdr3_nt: TGCGCCAGCAGCTTGACCCCGACTAGCGTTTCCTACAATGAGCAGTTCTTC
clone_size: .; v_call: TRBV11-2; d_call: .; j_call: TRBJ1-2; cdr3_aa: CASSFSGTRSSYGYTF; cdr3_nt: TGTGCCAGCAGCTTCTCAGGGACCCGGAGTAGCTATGGCTACACCTTC
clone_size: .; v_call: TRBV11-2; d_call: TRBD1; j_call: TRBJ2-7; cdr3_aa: CASSPGTGSWQYF; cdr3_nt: TGTGCCAGCAGCCCAGGGACAGGGTCTTGGCAGTACTTC
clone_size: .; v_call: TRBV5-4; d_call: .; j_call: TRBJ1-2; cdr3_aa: CASSLPATYGYTF; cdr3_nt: TGTGCCAGCAGCTTGCCCGCAACGTATGGCTACACCTTC
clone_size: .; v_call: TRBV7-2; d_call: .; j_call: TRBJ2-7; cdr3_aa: CASSLQRGSESRNF; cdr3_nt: TGTGCCAGCAGCTTACAACGGGGGAGTGAGTCGAGGAACTTC